These 17 T cell receptor beta chains share one sample of origin, sequenced in a study of blood T cell repertoires in COVID-19. Only in-frame clones appear in the TCRdb table, and some are missing; sequencing was by immunoSEQ multiplex PCR. The sample has about 11,000 clones, 80% to 85% seen once. The sample was peripheral blood. The receptors stem from a man between 65 and 85 years old with active COVID-19.

This clone was counted only a few times. The chain uses TRBV29-1 and TRBJ2-3; TRBD2 aligns across 11 bases. The CDR3 has 14 residues. V shed 4 bases and J 0 bases; nucleotides not matched to a gene: 0. Germline loops: CDR1 SQVTM, CDR2 ANQGSEA. The CDR3 DNA is TGCAGCGTTGCTAGCGGGGGGAGCACAGATACGCAGTATTTT. The encoded protein is CSVASGGSTDTQYF.

This clone showed up just once. This sequence joins TRBV30 and TRBJ2-3; perhaps TRBD2 as D (7 bases). Germline CDR1 is GTSNPN and CDR2 is SVGIG (reference sequence). The ends were cut back, 7 bases at V and 3 bases at J, with 17 bases in the middle. The CDR3 has 14 amino acids. The CDR3 sequence: CAYSGGGRTDTQYF. The CDR3 DNA reads TGTGCCTACTCTGGCGGGGGCAGGACAGATACGCAGTATTTT.

Here the CDR3 DNA reads TGTGCCAGCAGCGTTGGAGGGAACACCGGGGAGCTGTTTTTT. Residues: CASSVGGNTGELFF. The chain uses TRBV9 and TRBJ2-2; weak D call: TRBD2 (5 bases). The CDR3 spans 14 residues. V was cut by 2 bases and J by 1 base, with 6 bases left in between. The V gene's germline CDR1 is SGDLS and CDR2 YYNGEE.

The rearrangement uses TRBV18 and TRBJ2-1; TRBD1 matches at 8 bases. With V trimmed by 3 bases and J by 6 bases, 7 bases remained unmatched. Germline V gene sequence: CDR1 KGHSH, CDR2 LQKENI. This CDR3 has 15 amino acids. The CDR3 DNA follows: TGTGCCAGCTCACCGACAGGGGATAATTTCAATGAGCAGTTCTTC. It translates to CASSPTGDNFNEQFF.

The genes are TRBV16 and TRBJ1-6; D gene unclear. The CDR3 spans 14 residues. Germline CDR1 is KGHSY and CDR2 is FQNENV. Trimming stripped 5 bases from V and 6 bases from J, with 11 bases between. CDR3 residues: CASSAPKSNSPLHF. The CDR3 DNA follows: TGTGCCAGCAGCGCGCCTAAAAGTAATTCACCCCTCCACTTT.

The chain combines TRBV7-2 with TRBJ2-2, with 7 positions matching TRBD2. The CDR3 length is 14 residues. V gave up 4 bases and J gave up 2 bases; unmatched junction bases: 1. Germline lookup yields CDR1 SGHTA and CDR2 FQGNSA. Here the CDR3 reads CASSWGGNTGELFF. The CDR3 bases are TGTGCCAGCAGCTGGGGGGGAAACACCGGGGAGCTGTTTTTT.

The table lists this clone with a few counts. This chain uses TRBV24-1 with TRBJ2-2; weak D call: TRBD2 (6 bases). The CDR3 has 16 amino acids. V was clipped by 2 bases and J by 6 bases, with 15 bases between them. Germline V gene lookup returns CDR1 KGHDR and CDR2 SFDVKD. CDR3 protein: CATSDWRGGAPGELFF. DNA for the CDR3: TGTGCCACCAGTGATTGGAGGGGCGGGGCCCCCGGGGAGCTGTTTTTT.

V is TRBV25-1 and J is TRBJ2-5; 8 bases fit TRBD1. The V segment lost 5 bases and the J segment 5 bases; nucleotides outside the gene matches: 7. Germline lookup yields CDR1 MGHDK and CDR2 SYGVNS. This CDR3 contains 14 residues. In DNA, the CDR3 is TGTGCCAGCAGTTCCAGGGGGCAGGGGGAGACCCAGTACTTC. Translating it yields CASSSRGQGETQYF.

This clone turned up a few times. This chain links TRBV9 with TRBJ2-1; 7 bases line up with TRBD2. Germline V CDR1 and CDR2: SGDLS, YYNGEE. The CDR3 has 16 amino acids. V lost 3 bases, J lost 4 bases, and 10 bases stayed unmatched. The CDR3 spells CASSAGDYLGYNEQFF. The CDR3 bases are TGTGCCAGCAGCGCCGGGGACTACCTAGGATACAATGAGCAGTTCTTC.

The J gene is TRBJ2-1, the V gene TRBV5-1, with D possibly being TRBD1 (6 bases). Per the germline V gene, CDR1 is SGHRS and CDR2 is YFSETQ. The CDR3 totals 14 residues. V dropped 2 bases and J dropped 3 bases, with 9 bases sitting between them. CDR3 DNA: TGCGCCAGCAGCTTCTGGACAGTCTACAATGAGCAGTTCTTC. Amino acid sequence: CASSFWTVYNEQFF.

The chain has TRBV6-5 and TRBJ2-1; tentative D call: TRBD2 (5 bases). From germline, CDR1 is MNHEY and CDR2 SVGAGI. The CDR3 is made up of 14 amino acids. Trimming removed 2 bases from V and 10 bases from J, with 15 bases in between. The DNA for the CDR3 is TGTGCCAGCAGTTACGATGGGCGGCGCGGGGAGCAGTTCTTC. Translated, it gives CASSYDGRRGEQFF.

The chain couples TRBV2 to TRBJ1-5, with a possible D match to TRBD1 (6 bases). The CDR3 sequence is 13 residues long. The V gene's germline CDR1 is SNHLY and CDR2 FYNNEI. Trimming took off 4 bases at V and 5 bases at J, with 9 bases between the two ends. Here the CDR3 DNA reads TGTGCCAGCAGTGTACAGGGTTATCAGCCCCAGCATTTT. Translation gives CASSVQGYQPQHF.

This clone was seen only once. The gene calls are TRBV18 and TRBJ1-5, with no clear D. The germline V gene encodes CDR1 KGHSH and CDR2 LQKENI. This CDR3 spans 15 amino acids. Trimming stripped 1 base from V and 3 bases from J, with 10 bases between. The CDR3 region has the DNA TGTGCCAGCTCACCACGTGAGAGGTCCAATCAGCCCCAGCATTTT. Translating it yields CASSPRERSNQPQHF. The full variable domain, in which reference TRBV18 and TRBJ1-5 provide the parts outside the CDR3, is NAGVMQNPRHLVRRRGQEARLRCSPMKGHSHVYWYRQLPEEGLKFMVYLQKENIIDESGMPKERFSAEFPKEGPSILRIQQVVRGDSAAYFCASSPRERSNQPQHFGDGTRLSIL.

The V and J genes are TRBV5-8 and TRBJ1-5; D gene ambiguous. CDR1 and CDR2 from the germline V gene are SGHTS and YDEGEE. This CDR3 spans 15 amino acids. Trimming shortened V by 0 bases and J by 4 bases, and 11 bases separated the two germline ends. CDR3 sequence: CASSLELTPNQPQHF. CDR3 coding DNA: TGTGCCAGCAGCTTGGAACTGACACCTAATCAGCCCCAGCATTTT.

The chain has TRBV27 and TRBJ2-7, with D possibly matching TRBD1 (6 bases). The V end was cut by 6 bases, the J end by 4 bases, with 19 bases between. The CDR3 is 15 amino acids. Per the germline V gene, CDR1 is MNHEY and CDR2 is SMNVEV (reference sequence). CDR3 nucleotides: TGTGCCAGCAGCCGCGAGCGTGGGGGCAGGTACGAGCAGTACTTC. It translates to CASSRERGGRYEQYF.

This clone was recorded once. The rearrangement uses TRBV5-1 and TRBJ2-2; weak D call: TRBD1 (6 bases). This CDR3 has 16 amino acids. Looked up from germline, CDR1 is SGHRS and CDR2 is YFSETQ. V shed 4 bases and J shed 5 bases, with 18 bases lying between them. Here the CDR3 reads CASSPDSLRGTGELFF. The CDR3, as DNA: TGCGCCAGCAGCCCGGACAGTCTAAGGGGGACCGGGGAGCTGTTTTTT.

The V gene is TRBV7-2, the J gene TRBJ2-7; 7 bases map to TRBD2. V was pared by 1 base and J by 2 bases, with 5 bases of the junction left unmatched. Germline V gene sequence: CDR1 SGHTA, CDR2 FQGNSA. The length of the CDR3 is 15 residues. The CDR3, as DNA: TGTGCCAGCAGCTTAGGGGGGGGAGGGCCCTACGAGCAGTACTTC. This sequence encodes CASSLGGGGPYEQYF.